The T cell receptor (beta chain) under discussion was sequenced for a study of high-grade serous ovarian cancer treatment subgroups. Tumor samples were obtained before definitive surgery or chemotherapy. Points on this clone: The target antigen is unknown.

CDR1 and CDR2 (germline): ENHRY, SYGVKD. The V end was cut by 10 bases, the J end by 1 base, with 17 bases between. CDR3 length equals 14 residues. Assay used: immunoSEQ multiplex PCR; TCRdb lists only in-frame clones, some missing. The table lists 7,000 to 8,000 clones, about 69% of them singletons. Overall study results and limits: Different patients shared almost no repertoire; same-patient tumors shared roughly 0.11 to 0.8. CDR1 and CDR2 were left unanalyzed; analyses focused on CDR3.

The clonotype originates from a human donor with high-grade serous ovarian cancer. The sample taken for sequencing was tumor tissue. The chain links TRBV10-3 to TRBJ2-7; possibly TRBD1 for D (7 bases). The CDR3 nucleotides read TGTGCCACCCTGGAGGGACAGCGGTCCTACGAGCAGTACTTC. Residues: CATLEGQRSYEQYF.